This T cell receptor (beta chain) was identified in a study of T cells expressing NK-cell markers. Study information: Sorted CD3+CD56+NKG2C+, CD3+CD56+NKG2C- and CD3+CD56-NKG2C+ T cells provided the TCR beta repertoires. Findings and limits, study-wide: The leading position in the CD3+CD56-NKG2C+ fraction of several donors also went to these clonotypes.

Production of TCR beta cDNA relied on 5'RACE template switching with UMIs. TCRdb re-called the 5' RACE reads; every CDR3 protein appears as one record, without DNA. The table lists 400,000 or so distinct CDR3 sequences. Comment on this clonotype: Its specificity is not known.

The CDR3 extends over 14 amino acids. The sequence was obtained from a woman in her forties or fifties in good health. V gene TRBV12-3 or TRBV12-4 combines with J gene TRBJ2-6; TCRdb outputs TRBD1, but without DNA this stays unchecked. Specimen: blood T cells: a sorted CD56 or NKG2C T cell subset, CD4+ or CD8+ T cells, or bulk PBMC T cells (not recorded which). This chain's CDR3 is CASSRPDRRDVLTF.